The clone carrying this T cell receptor beta chain was counted a few times. A second roughly 6 to 11 cycle PCR used barcoded and J-beta primers. Via MiXCR, TCRdb re-called the 5' RACE reads, giving one row per CDR3 protein. Here the sample spans some 1.4 million distinct CDR3 sequences, approximately 38% being singletons. Total RNA was extracted at no less than 5.5 micrograms per sample. The sample belongs to a study of blood T cells in healthy people across ages. CDR3 length: 13 amino acids. The sample consisted of blood. This TCR was recovered from a young woman in good health. V usage is TRBV12-3 or TRBV12-4 and J usage is TRBJ2-7, with a tentative D call TRBD2 (5 bases). The last part of the DNA fits TRBJ2-5 better; the J call may be wrong. CDR3 bases: TGTGCCAGCAGTGCCCCCGGACTCTTGACCCAGTACTTC. Amino acids: CASSAPGLLTQYF.